The entry that follows covers one T cell receptor (beta chain) sequence. What antigen it recognizes has not been identified. No per-base quality is available; no much larger clone lies one base away. Reading the germline V gene (reference sequence) gives CDR1 GTSNPN and CDR2 SVGIG. V loses 3 bases, J loses 0 bases, and the germline ends lie 11 bases apart. Measured from the cysteine to the phenylalanine, the CDR3 is 14 residues long. The sequence is cut down to CDR3 DNA, 42 bases in frame from base 1. This entry is derived from a study of cytomegalovirus exposure and HLA in healthy donors (dated by TCRdb to 2017 to 2019). Concerning the study at large: A later analysis indicated that the roughly 120 validation repertoires were generated on the platform also employed for the 700 or so repertoires of the first cohort. The aim of the study was to test whether cataloging public T cell receptors could identify signatures of past pathogen exposure. A separate validation cohort of over a hundred different subjects was used in addition to the roughly 640-subject first cohort. To predict cytomegalovirus infection status, the study combined high-throughput TCR immunosequencing, statistical association of individual TCRs with disease status, and machine learning.

The research as a whole found: According to the authors, the approach could potentially be generalized to other disease states and immunological phenotypes. In vitro tests confirmed that a few of the cytomegalovirus-associated TCR beta chains recognize cytomegalovirus antigens. A later analysis had no HLA typing for the validation cohort, so co-occurrence there was scored across all 130 or so repertoires. The classifier was reported to diagnose cytomegalovirus status with high specificity and sensitivity in both the original and validation cohorts. A later analysis found that TCRs clustered in the first cohort also tended to co-occur in the 110 or so validation repertoires, with just under 95% of cluster scores above 0. A total of fewer than 200 TCR beta chains were listed by the study as associated with cytomegalovirus. Most TCR sequences were seen in very few donors, while some public TCRs were found in many individuals.

The donors belonged to the validation cohort of about 110 subjects, which was separate from the 666-subject first cohort. Preparation of the library involved the immunoSEQ multiplex PCR assay. Per the authors' processing: A statistical classification framework was built for diagnosing cytomegalovirus status from the catalog of TCR beta chain sequences. The table was pulled from immuneACCESS by TCRdb, which kept in-frame rearrangements only. Such tables lose some clones; where checked, under half of the loss comes from unresolved V genes, and the rest has no known cause. V and J calls and clone size follow that table, whereas D and trimming were derived from the DNA. Here the sample has around 150,000 clones; less than 90% occur a single time. The ten largest clones capture 5.7% of the sample.

The material sequenced was PBMCs. The receptor's source is a woman between 25 and 40 years old in good health and CMV-seronegative. The V and J genes are TRBV30 and TRBJ1-1; 5 matching bases give a weak D call of TRBD1. The nucleotides read TGTGCCTGGAGCCAAGACAGCCTGAACACTGAAGCTTTCTTT. Its product reads: CAWSQDSLNTEAFF.